Described below is a single T cell receptor (beta chain) sequence and its context. The sample comes from a study of T cells in Graves' hyperthyroidism and ophthalmopathy. Study as a whole: Peripheral blood collection took place at initial diagnosis, before any treatment.

The study collected blood at first hyperthyroidism diagnosis, before any ophthalmopathy symptoms arose. PBMCs were obtained from about 9 ml fresh peripheral blood. Researchers took RNA transcripts and amplified the TCR beta CDR3 regions from them. An initial round of RT-PCR targeting the TCR CDR3 relied on the HTBI primer set. TCRdb processed the multiplex PCR reads anew with MiXCR; each CDR3 protein has one entry. The data contain around 380,000 distinct CDR3 sequences, approximately 15% of them seen just once; the ten biggest clones take up less than 25%. Germline CDR1 SQVTM, CDR2 ANQGSEA. The CDR3 loop spans 13 amino acids. After removal of 2 bases from V and 6 bases from J, the junction contained 6 bases not matched to a gene.

Sequencing used blood. This rearrangement joins TRBV29-1 to TRBJ1-2; 7 bases map to TRBD1. This receptor was taken from a man aged 25-45 years with Graves' hyperthyroidism that later progressed to Graves' ophthalmopathy. The CDR3 nucleotides are TGCAGCGTTGAAATAGGGGGCGGACATGGCTACACCTTC. Its protein is CSVEIGGGHGYTF.